This TCR beta chain was observed in a study of CD8 T cells in Susac syndrome. Study observations and caveats: In its TCR sequencing and HLA analysis, the study acknowledged that the number of individuals was relatively small.

Sequencing of TCR beta, carried out with a high-throughput approach, was applied to CD8+ and CD4+ T cells from the blood. The multiple sclerosis controls comprised treatment-naive patients whose relapsing-remitting disease was stable or active. This clonotype has only a few counts. Its antigen is not identified. This CDR3 is 12 amino acids long. V lost 4 bases and J lost 4, with 9 bases in between. In germline, CDR1 is SGHRS, CDR2 YFSETQ. A quantity of roughly 0.5 to 1 ug RNA underwent reverse transcription using random hexamers. It was immunoSEQ multiplex PCR that amplified TCR beta CDR3 across 54 Vbeta and 13 Jbeta. A single record per CDR3 protein comes from TCRdb applying MiXCR to the immunoSEQ multiplex PCR reads. Altogether about 120,000 distinct CDR3 sequences are present, more than 85% being singletons, with the ten largest covering 0.093%.

The sequenced material came from CD4+ T cells from PBMCs. This sequence joins TRBV5-1 and TRBJ2-7, with a tentative D call TRBD2 (5 bases). This TCR derives from a human donor with multiple sclerosis. CDR3 DNA: TGCGCCAGCAGCCTCCGAGGGTACGAGCAGTACTTC. Encoded protein: CASSLRGYEQYF.